This T cell receptor (beta chain) was identified in a study of PD-L1 blockade in urothelial cancer. Whole-study context: Bladder-origin urothelial cancer in males described about 85% of the roughly 30 patients.

The CDR3 loop spans 15 amino acids. Germline CDR1 SGHRS, CDR2 YFSETQ. V gave up 1 base and J gave up 3 bases; unmatched junction bases: 1. Clones were sequenced by immunoSEQ multiplex PCR, and TCRdb holds only the in-frame ones, with some missing. The sample holds about 79,000 clones, just under 85% seen once. Specified time point: pretreatment peripheral blood. The source is a man between 40 and 49 years old with urothelial cancer. Sequencing was performed on PBMCs, taken around atezolizumab (anti-PD-L1) treatment. J is TRBJ2-2 and V is TRBV5-1; TRBD2 aligns across 9 bases. CDR3 amino acids: CASSLRGRDTGELFF. For the CDR3, the DNA is TGCGCCAGCAGCTTGCGCGGGAGGGACACCGGGGAGCTGTTTTTT. The whole variable domain, filled in from reference TRBV5-1 and TRBJ2-2, reads KAGVTQTPRYLIKTRGQQVTLSCSPISGHRSVSWYQQTPGQGLQFLFEYFSETQRNKGNFPGRFSGRQFSNSRSEMNVSTLELGDSALYLCASSLRGRDTGELFFGEGSRLTVL.